The 11 T cell receptor beta chains below all came from one sample that was sequenced in a study of graft-versus-host responses after intestinal transplantation. Sequenced by immunoSEQ multiplex PCR; TCRdb stores in-frame clones only, minus some. The sample has about 130,000 clones, around 90% seen once; the top ten hold about 0.18%. Antigens for these TCRs are unknown. The material was unstimulated CD4+ T cells sorted from spleen or lymph node cells, obtained before intestinal transplant. The receptors stem from a human donor who received an intestinal transplant.

The table lists this clone with a count of one. The V call is TRBV28, the J call TRBJ2-5, with 7 bases aligning to TRBD2. CDR3 size: 15 residues. V gave up 4 bases and J gave up 5 bases; unmatched junction bases: 10. Per germline, CDR1 MDHEN and CDR2 SYDVKM. The CDR3 is CASSSLGLVGETQYF. The CDR3 region has the DNA TGTGCCAGCAGTTCCCTCGGACTAGTTGGCGAGACCCAGTACTTC.

This chain connects TRBV6-5 to TRBJ1-1, with D unresolved. V shed 7 bases and J shed 1 base, with 13 bases lying between them. The CDR3 spans 14 residues. Germline CDR1 reads MNHEY; CDR2 reads SVGAGI. For the CDR3, the DNA is TGTGCCAGCACCAACCCCCGGGCGAACACTGAAGCTTTCTTT. Residues: CASTNPRANTEAFF.

V gene TRBV10-3 combines with J gene TRBJ1-5; no clear D gene. Germline V gene lookup returns CDR1 ENHRY and CDR2 SYGVKD. V lost 2 bases, J lost 0 bases, and 11 bases lay in between. The CDR3 sequence is 16 residues long. CDR3 bases: TGTGCCATCAGTGAGACTTCAGGTTTTAGCAATCAGCCCCAGCATTTT. As protein: CAISETSGFSNQPQHF.

The CDR3 reads CASSQRSAGTGNSPLHF. For the CDR3, the DNA is TGCGCCAGCAGCCAACGTTCTGCCGGGACCGGGAATTCACCCCTCCACTTT. This chain connects TRBV4-3 to TRBJ1-6, with D perhaps TRBD1 (5 bases). Trimming took off 2 bases at V and 7 bases at J, with 18 bases between the two ends. Germline V lookup: CDR1 LGHNA, CDR2 YSLEER. CDR3 length equals 17 residues.

The chain combines TRBV30 with TRBJ2-7; D uncertain. CDR3 size: 12 residues. The germline CDR1 and CDR2 sequences are GTSNPN and SVGIG (reference sequence). The V end was cut by 4 bases, the J end by 2 bases, with 9 bases between. The CDR3 here is CAWNDGAYEQYF. Written as DNA, the CDR3 is TGTGCCTGGAATGACGGAGCCTACGAGCAGTACTTC. Filled out from reference TRBV30 and TRBJ2-7, the complete variable domain reads SQTIHQWPATLVQPVGSPLSLECTVEGTSNPNLYWYRQAAGRGLQLLFYSVGIGQISSEVPQNLSASRPQDRQFILSSKKLLLSDSGFYLCAWNDGAYEQYFGPGTRLTVT.

The chain links TRBV15 to TRBJ2-1; D possibly uses TRBD1 or TRBD2 (5 bases each). CDR3 size: 17 residues. V dropped 0 bases and J dropped 6 bases, with 18 bases sitting between them. Germline assignment: CDR1 LNHNV and CDR2 YYDKDF (reference sequence). The CDR3 spells CATSRDLQGSAGNEQFF. In DNA form, the CDR3 reads TGTGCCACCAGCAGAGATCTCCAGGGTTCCGCGGGCAATGAGCAGTTCTTC.

The chain joins TRBV27 to TRBJ2-7, with D perhaps matching TRBD1 (6 bases). The germline V and J ends were trimmed by 1 base and 2 bases, with 12 bases remaining between them. Germline loops: CDR1 MNHEY, CDR2 SMNVEV (reference sequence). The CDR3 covers 15 residues. CDR3 in DNA: TGTGCCAGCAGTTTATTCTTGGGACACCCCTACGAGCAGTACTTC. It specifies CASSLFLGHPYEQYF.

The V and J genes are TRBV19 and TRBJ2-1; D tentatively reads TRBD1 or TRBD2 (7 bases each). The CDR3 spans 13 residues. CDR1 and CDR2 from the germline V gene are LNHDA and SQIVND (reference sequence). With 11 bases removed from V and 4 bases from J, the gap between germline ends came to 15 bases. The CDR3 DNA reads TGTGCCTCACAGGGGCGGGGGTACAATGAGCAGTTCTTC. Its translation is CASQGRGYNEQFF. Looking up the rest from reference TRBV19 and TRBJ2-1 gives the full variable domain: DGGITQSPKYLFRKEGQNVTLSCEQNLNHDAMYWYRQDPGQGLRLIYYSQIVNDFQKGDIAEGYSVSREKKESFPLTVTSAQKNPTAFYLCASQGRGYNEQFFGPGTRLTVL.

This chain uses TRBV6-1 with TRBJ2-1; the D gene is possibly TRBD2 (5 bases). The CDR3 totals 14 residues. Trimming removed 4 bases at V and 8 bases at J, with 15 bases between. The germline CDR1 and CDR2 sequences are MNHNS and SASEGT. The CDR3 nucleotides are TGTGCCAGCAGTGCCGGGATCCCCGTGGATGAGCAGTTCTTC. This translates into CASSAGIPVDEQFF.

V is TRBV6-5 and J is TRBJ1-1, with a tentative D call TRBD1 (6 bases). Looked up from germline, CDR1 is MNHEY and CDR2 is SVGAGI. CDR3 size: 15 residues. V was cut by 5 bases and J by 3 bases, with 16 bases left in between. The DNA of the CDR3 is TGTGCCAGCAGTCTTACAGGGAAAGGGCACACTGAAGCTTTCTTT. Translation gives CASSLTGKGHTEAFF.

The J gene is TRBJ2-1, the V gene TRBV7-2, with D possibly matching TRBD2 (5 bases). CDR3 length: 14 residues. V shed 2 bases and J shed 5 bases, with 10 bases lying between them. CDR1 is SGHTA, CDR2 FQGNSA, per germline. The CDR3 sequence: CASSLTRLHNEQFF. CDR3 in DNA: TGTGCCAGCAGCTTAACGCGACTACACAATGAGCAGTTCTTC.